Following are 12 T cell receptor beta chains from one sample sequenced in a study of blood T cell repertoires in COVID-19. The repertoire was sequenced with immunoSEQ multiplex PCR; TCRdb's copy has only in-frame clones and lacks some. In the table there are over 80,000 clones, around 87% of which are singletons. Input material: peripheral blood. These receptors were obtained from a human donor in a cohort sampled during active COVID-19.

This chain uses TRBV6-6 with TRBJ2-7, with a tentative D call TRBD1 (6 bases). This CDR3 spans 14 amino acids. V lost 0 bases, J lost 4 bases, and 10 bases lay in between. In germline, CDR1 is MNHNY, CDR2 SVGAGI (reference sequence). CDR3 in DNA: TGTGCCAGCAGTTACTCAGGGGGAGAATACGAGCAGTACTTC. Translating it yields CASSYSGGEYEQYF.

The V and J genes are TRBV6-5 and TRBJ1-1; perhaps TRBD1 as D (6 bases). Trimming stripped 7 bases from V and 4 bases from J, with 16 bases between. Germline loops: CDR1 MNHEY, CDR2 SVGAGI. This CDR3 has 14 residues. CDR3 sequence reads: CASTTRGIGTEAFF. The CDR3 DNA reads TGTGCCAGCACCACGAGGGGGATCGGCACTGAAGCTTTCTTT.

This sequence joins TRBV21-1 and TRBJ2-7; TRBD2 was called by the table and not checked on the DNA. TRBV21-1 is classified as a pseudogene. CDR3 length: 15 residues. The CDR3 spells CARGTSGSGRYEQYF. The DNA of the CDR3 is TGTGCCCGTGGGACTAGCGGGTCGGGTCGATACGAGCAGTACTTC.

The rearrangement uses TRBV28 and TRBJ1-5; 8 positions agree with TRBD1. J lost 7 bases, V lost 8 bases, and 10 bases had no gene match. CDR1 is MDHEN and CDR2 is SYDVKM in the germline V gene. The CDR3 runs 14 residues. The CDR3 DNA is TGTGCCAGCCTGGACAGGGTAGGGGAGCAGCCCCAGCATTTT. Translation gives CASLDRVGEQPQHF.

The rearrangement links TRBV11-1 to TRBJ2-3, with TRBD1 identical over 7 bases. The CDR3 runs to 14 residues. The ends lost 8 bases at V and 2 bases at J; junction bases unmatched: 7. Germline assignment: CDR1 SGHAT and CDR2 FQDESV (reference sequence). This CDR3 is CASSSGTDTDTQYF. In nucleotides, the CDR3 is TGTGCCAGCTCGTCCGGGACAGACACAGATACGCAGTATTTT.

This chain connects TRBV6-6 to TRBJ2-7; perhaps TRBD1 as D (6 bases). V was shortened by 8 bases and J by 2 bases, with 7 bases between the two germline ends. Germline CDR1 and CDR2: MNHNY and SVGAGI (reference sequence). The CDR3 is made up of 11 amino acids. The CDR3 spells CASRTAYEQYF. The CDR3, as DNA: TGTGCCAGCCGGACAGCCTACGAGCAGTACTTC.

The J gene is TRBJ2-5, the V gene TRBV3-1 (or the pseudogene TRBV3-2), with 16 positions matching TRBD2. The CDR3 has 19 residues. The V segment lost 5 bases and the J segment 4 bases; nucleotides outside the gene matches: 13. Germline V gene sequence: CDR1 LGHDT, CDR2 YNNKEL (reference sequence). The CDR3 DNA follows: TGTGCCAGCAGCATTCACCCCGGGACTAGCGGGAGGGCCGGAGAGACCCAGTACTTC. It yields the protein CASSIHPGTSGRAGETQYF.

This clone has just one count. This sequence joins TRBV27 and TRBJ2-7; weak D call: TRBD2 (6 bases). Per germline, CDR1 MNHEY and CDR2 SMNVEV (reference sequence). There are 12 residues in the CDR3. The germline V and J ends were trimmed by 5 bases and 2 bases, with 7 bases remaining between them. The CDR3 protein is CASSPGAYEQYF. In DNA, the CDR3 is TGTGCCAGCAGTCCGGGGGCCTACGAGCAGTACTTC.

The chain has TRBV20-1 and TRBJ2-7; 14 positions match TRBD2. The trim removed 3 bases at V and 6 bases at J, leaving 10 bases unmatched. This CDR3 is 16 amino acids long. Germline loops: CDR1 DFQATT, CDR2 SNEGSKA (reference sequence). CDR3: CSASGLAGGSSREQYF. The CDR3 nucleotides read TGCAGTGCTAGTGGACTAGCGGGAGGCTCCTCTCGCGAGCAGTACTTC.

V usage is TRBV9 and J usage is TRBJ1-2, with D unresolved. The CDR3 sequence is 14 residues long. Germline lookup yields CDR1 SGDLS and CDR2 YYNGEE. Trimming cost V 8 bases and J 8 bases, with 22 bases left between them. Written as DNA, the CDR3 is TGTGCCAGTAGTAGCACGTCAGTGTTCCGGGGCTACACCTTC. As protein: CASSSTSVFRGYTF.

The chain uses TRBV18 and TRBJ2-7; 12 bases are shared with TRBD2. The V gene's germline CDR1 is KGHSH and CDR2 LQKENI. V lost 2 bases and J lost 2; bases outside the gene matches: 10. The CDR3 has 18 amino acids. CDR3 nucleotide sequence: TGTGCCAGCTCACCAACCTCCGGACTAGCGGGAAATACCTACGAGCAGTACTTC. This translates into CASSPTSGLAGNTYEQYF.

The chain carries TRBV18 and TRBJ2-7; the match to TRBD2 covers 15 bases. V was pared by 1 base and J by 4 bases, with 2 bases of the junction left unmatched. Per germline, CDR1 KGHSH and CDR2 LQKENI. There are 16 residues in the CDR3. The CDR3: CASSPQGLAGGYEQYF. In nucleotides, the CDR3 is TGTGCCAGCTCACCACAAGGACTAGCGGGAGGGTACGAGCAGTACTTC.